These 7 T cell receptor beta chains were all obtained from the same sample, sequenced in a study of blood T cell repertoires in COVID-19. Data came from immunoSEQ multiplex PCR; TCRdb stores just in-frame clones and leaves some out. The table shows almost 400,000 clones, with over 75% occurring only once. Sequenced input: peripheral blood. The receptors were sampled from a woman aged 55-70 years with COVID-19, enrolled during active disease.

The chain carries TRBV7-6 and TRBJ1-1; a possible D gene is TRBD1 (5 bases). Between the trimmed V and J ends, which lost 5 bases and 3 bases, there was a span of 16 bases. The CDR3 has 15 residues. Germline V CDR1 and CDR2: SGHVS, FNYEAQ. Here the CDR3 DNA reads TGTGCCAGCAGCATTGGGGGGGGAGCCCACACTGAAGCTTTCTTT. Encoded protein: CASSIGGGAHTEAFF.

The rearrangement links TRBV14 to TRBJ1-1, with D tentatively TRBD1 (5 bases). Germline values: CDR1 SGHDN, CDR2 FVKESK. V lost 4 bases and J 5 bases, leaving 11 bases between the germline ends. The CDR3 loop spans 13 amino acids. The CDR3 DNA follows: TGTGCCAGCAGCCTTGGGAGGGGAACTGAAGCTTTCTTT. Amino acid sequence: CASSLGRGTEAFF.

J is TRBJ1-2 and V is TRBV28; no firm D call. The CDR3 sequence is 14 residues long. Germline lookup yields CDR1 MDHEN and CDR2 SYDVKM. V lost 3 bases, J lost 0 bases, and 8 bases lay in between. DNA of the CDR3: TGTGCCAGCAGTTTGGAGCAGTCTAACTATGGCTACACCTTC. It codes for CASSLEQSNYGYTF.

This rearrangement joins TRBV5-6 to TRBJ2-1, with 8 bases lining up with TRBD1. The CDR3 totals 15 residues. The germline gives CDR1 SGHDT, CDR2 YYEEEE. Trimming removed 4 bases from V and 1 base from J; junction bases left unmatched: 4. The CDR3 DNA is TGTGCCAGCAGCACGGACAGGGAGTCCTACAATGAGCAGTTCTTC. Its protein is CASSTDRESYNEQFF.

The chain uses TRBV5-1 and TRBJ2-7; 8 bases are shared with TRBD1. V trimming: 4 bases; J trimming: 5 bases; junction bases outside the gene matches: 8. From germline, CDR1 is SGHRS and CDR2 YFSETQ. The CDR3 length is 14 residues. CDR3 protein: CASSRAGGKDEQYF. As DNA, the CDR3 is TGCGCCAGCAGCAGAGCAGGGGGCAAGGACGAGCAGTACTTC.

The chain links TRBV3-1 (or the pseudogene TRBV3-2) to TRBJ1-2; D uncertain. CDR1 is LGHDT, CDR2 YNNKEL, per germline (reference sequence). The CDR3 sequence is 13 residues long. Between the trimmed V and J ends, which lost 4 bases and 8 bases, there was a span of 14 bases. As DNA, the CDR3 is TGTGCCAGCAGCCTCGACTCATCCCTAGGCTACACCTTC. Translated: CASSLDSSLGYTF.

The chain has TRBV10-2 and TRBJ2-2; TRBD1 might be the D (6 bases). This CDR3 region has 14 residues. CDR1 is WSHSY, CDR2 SAAADI, per germline. Trimming stripped 6 bases from V and 4 bases from J, with 12 bases between. The CDR3, as DNA: TGCGCCAGCAGCTGGGGACAAGTCACCGGGGAGCTGTTTTTT. This codes for CASSWGQVTGELFF.